This T cell receptor beta chain comes out of a study of cytomegalovirus exposure and HLA in healthy donors. 60 Vbeta and 13 Jbeta primers were used in PCR. TCRdb keeps only in-frame clones here, not all; method: immunoSEQ multiplex PCR. Counted here are under 95,000 clones, roughly 77% occurring once; the ten biggest clones make up roughly 2.2%. This clone was recorded a few times. Germline V gene sequence: CDR1 SGHRS, CDR2 YFSETQ. The V gene end was trimmed by 0 bases and the J gene end by 2 bases; junction bases not matched to a gene: 2. This CDR3 has 15 amino acids. This TCR came from a man in his forties or fifties in good health and CMV-seronegative. Sequenced sample: PBMCs. V and J are TRBV5-1 and TRBJ1-3; TRBD1 matches at 7 bases. The CDR3 spells CASSLGQGTGNTIYF. The CDR3 nucleotides read TGCGCCAGCAGCTTGGGACAGGGTACTGGAAACACCATATATTTT.